This TCR beta chain was recovered during a study of Graves' ophthalmopathy and Graves' hyperthyroidism. RNA transcripts served as template for amplifying TCR beta CDR3 sequences. First-round RT-PCR used HTBI primers; second-round multiplex PCR followed. TCRdb reanalysed the multiplex PCR reads using MiXCR and keeps one entry per CDR3 protein. The sample has some 400,000 distinct CDR3 sequences; around 19% are singletons. This CDR3 spans 16 amino acids. Germline assignment: CDR1 MNHEY and CDR2 SVGAGI. V lost 0 bases, J lost 2 bases, and 13 bases lay in between. This clonotype was seen ten or more times.

The chain couples TRBV6-5 to TRBJ1-2, with no clear D. The receptor was derived from a woman between 18 and 29 years old with Graves' ophthalmopathy. Sequencing input: peripheral blood. The CDR3 region is CASSYSFWGTNYGYTF. The CDR3 bases are TGTGCCAGCAGTTACTCGTTCTGGGGAACCAACTATGGCTACACCTTC.